This TCR beta chain was sequenced in a study of blood T cell repertoires in COVID-19. Study context: Both acute and convalescent COVID-19 samples were obtained from the United States, Italy and Spain. From T cells, B-cell-depleted T cells, or PBMCs came the material, which was cDNA or gDNA.

Trimming left V 1 base short and J 0 bases short, with 16 bases between. Germline V gives CDR1 SGHTA, CDR2 FQGTGA. The length of the CDR3 is 17 residues. Per the study methods: Quantification of nucleated cells was approximated via reference gene primer amplification. Profiling relied on immunoSEQ multiplex PCR, and the TCRdb table lists in-frame clones only, not all of them. The DNA was the basis for D and trimming; V, J and clone size are from that table. The sample shows some 390,000 clones, 70% to 90% of them seen only once. This clone appeared once. Sequencing was performed on peripheral blood. The chain links TRBV7-3 to TRBJ2-7; D not certain. This receptor was taken from a woman between 55 and 75 years old with COVID-19, enrolled during active disease. CDR3 residues: CASSLRWWLRSSYEQYF. The CDR3 DNA sequence: TGTGCCAGCAGCTTAAGGTGGTGGCTGAGGAGCTCCTACGAGCAGTACTTC.